The clone carrying this T cell receptor beta chain was seen more than once but under ten times. What it binds is not known. It was with a sample-barcoded 5' primer and a J-beta primer mix that a second PCR of about 6 to 12 cycles was run. Each CDR3 protein gets one entry after TCRdb re-called the 5' RACE reads with MiXCR. The table includes fewer than 2,000,000 distinct CDR3 sequences, about two fifths detected once. V shed 4 bases and J shed 5 bases, with 18 bases lying between them. Germline CDR1 is MNHEY and CDR2 is SMNVEV (reference sequence). The CDR3 extends over 16 amino acids. This sample is drawn from a study of blood T cells in healthy people across ages. Study outcomes and limitations: Long-lived and aged donors differed, with more naive CD4+ cells and higher diversity in the long-lived.

The chain carries TRBV27 and TRBJ2-1, with a possible D match to TRBD2 (6 bases). The sequenced sample was blood. The sequence derives from a human donor in good health. In DNA form, the CDR3 reads TGTGCCAGCAGTTCATTTCTGGTGGGGGGAGACAATGAGCAGTTCTTC. Its translation is CASSSFLVGGDNEQFF.